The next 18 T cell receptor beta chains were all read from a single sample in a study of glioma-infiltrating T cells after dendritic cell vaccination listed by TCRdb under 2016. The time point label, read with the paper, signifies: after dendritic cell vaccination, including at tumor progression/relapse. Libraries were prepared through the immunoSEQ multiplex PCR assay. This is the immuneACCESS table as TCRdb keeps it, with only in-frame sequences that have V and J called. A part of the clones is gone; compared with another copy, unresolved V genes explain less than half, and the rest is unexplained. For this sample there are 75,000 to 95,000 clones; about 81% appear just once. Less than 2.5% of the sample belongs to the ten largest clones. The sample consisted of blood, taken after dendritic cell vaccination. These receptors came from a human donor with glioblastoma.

DNA for the CDR3: TGTGCCAGCAGCAAGGGACTAGCGGGAGGCGATGAGCAGTTCTTC. This gives the protein CASSKGLAGGDEQFF. The rearrangement joins TRBV2 to TRBJ2-1, with TRBD2 matching over 15 bases. Per germline, CDR1 SNHLY and CDR2 FYNNEI. V lost 6 bases and J lost 8; bases outside the gene matches: 5. The CDR3 contains 15 residues.

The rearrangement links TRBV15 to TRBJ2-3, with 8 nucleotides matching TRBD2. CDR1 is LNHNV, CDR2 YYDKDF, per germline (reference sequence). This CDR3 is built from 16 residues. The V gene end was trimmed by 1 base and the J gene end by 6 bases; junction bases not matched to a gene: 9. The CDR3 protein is CATSRGARGAYDTQYF. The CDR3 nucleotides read TGTGCCACCAGCAGAGGGGCGCGGGGGGCGTATGATACGCAGTATTTT. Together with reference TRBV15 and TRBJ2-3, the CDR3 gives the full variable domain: DAMVIQNPRYQVTQFGKPVTLSCSQTLNHNVMYWYQQKSSQAPKLLFHYYDKDFNNEADTPDNFQSRRPNTSFCFLDIRSPGLGDTAMYLCATSRGARGAYDTQYFGPGTRLTVL.

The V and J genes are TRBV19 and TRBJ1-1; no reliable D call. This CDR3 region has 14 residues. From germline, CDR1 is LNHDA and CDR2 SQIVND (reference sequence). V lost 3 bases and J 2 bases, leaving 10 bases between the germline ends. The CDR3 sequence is CASSIGVGNTEAFF. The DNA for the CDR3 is TGTGCCAGTAGTATCGGGGTGGGTAACACTGAAGCTTTCTTT.

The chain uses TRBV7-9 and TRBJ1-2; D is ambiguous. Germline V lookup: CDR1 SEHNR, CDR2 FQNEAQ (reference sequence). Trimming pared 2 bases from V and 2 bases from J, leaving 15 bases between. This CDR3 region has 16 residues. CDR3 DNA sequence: TGTGCCAGCAGCTTAATAACCGTTACAGAAAACTATGGCTACACCTTC. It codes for CASSLITVTENYGYTF. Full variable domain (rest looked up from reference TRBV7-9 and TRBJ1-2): DTGVSQNPRHKITKRGQNVTFRCDPISEHNRLYWYRQTLGQGPEFLTYFQNEAQLEKSRLLSDRFSAERPKGSFSTLEIQRTEQGDSAMYLCASSLITVTENYGYTFGSGTRLTVV.

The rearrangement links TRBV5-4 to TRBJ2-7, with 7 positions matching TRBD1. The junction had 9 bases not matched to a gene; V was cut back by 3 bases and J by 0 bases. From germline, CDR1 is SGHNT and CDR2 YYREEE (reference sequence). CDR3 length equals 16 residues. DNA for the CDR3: TGTGCCAGCAGCTCGCTGGGGACAGTGAGCTCCTACGAGCAGTACTTC. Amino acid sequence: CASSSLGTVSSYEQYF.

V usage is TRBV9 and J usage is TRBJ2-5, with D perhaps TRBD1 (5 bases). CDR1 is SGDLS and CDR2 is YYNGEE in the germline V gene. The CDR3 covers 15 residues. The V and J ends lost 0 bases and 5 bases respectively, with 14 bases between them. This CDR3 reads CASSVGQQGPETQYF. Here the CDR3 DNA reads TGTGCCAGCAGCGTAGGGCAGCAGGGTCCCGAGACCCAGTACTTC. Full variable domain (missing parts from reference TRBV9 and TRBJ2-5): DSGVTQTPKHLITATGQRVTLRCSPRSGDLSVYWYQQSLDQGLQFLIQYYNGEERAKGNILERFSAQQFPDLHSELNLSSLELGDSALYFCASSVGQQGPETQYFGPGTRLLVL.

This chain's CDR3 is CASSSGQTNTEAFF. The CDR3 region has the DNA TGTGCCAGTAGTTCGGGACAAACGAACACTGAAGCTTTCTTT. The chain joins TRBV19 to TRBJ1-1, with D tentatively TRBD1 (6 bases). CDR1 and CDR2 (germline): LNHDA, SQIVND (reference sequence). The CDR3 has 14 residues. V was pared by 5 bases and J by 1 base, with 11 bases between.

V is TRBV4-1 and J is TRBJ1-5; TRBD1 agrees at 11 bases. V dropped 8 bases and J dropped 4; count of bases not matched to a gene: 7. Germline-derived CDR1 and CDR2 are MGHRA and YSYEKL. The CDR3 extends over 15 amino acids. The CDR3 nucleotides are TGCGCCAGCGGGGGGGACAGGGGGACTAATCAGCCCCAGCATTTT. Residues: CASGGDRGTNQPQHF.

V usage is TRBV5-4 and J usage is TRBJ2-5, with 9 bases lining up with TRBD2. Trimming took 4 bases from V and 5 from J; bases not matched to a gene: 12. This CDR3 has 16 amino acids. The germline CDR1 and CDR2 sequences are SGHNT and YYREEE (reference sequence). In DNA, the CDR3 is TGTGCCAGCAGCCCTGGGACTAGCTCACCGGTGGAGACCCAGTACTTC. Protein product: CASSPGTSSPVETQYF.

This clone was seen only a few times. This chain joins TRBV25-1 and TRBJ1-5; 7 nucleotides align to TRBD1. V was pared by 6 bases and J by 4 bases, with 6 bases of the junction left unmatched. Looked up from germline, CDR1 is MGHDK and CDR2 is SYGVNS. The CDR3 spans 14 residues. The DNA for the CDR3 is TGTGCCAGCAGGTCGACAGGGAGGAATCAGCCCCAGCATTTT. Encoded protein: CASRSTGRNQPQHF.

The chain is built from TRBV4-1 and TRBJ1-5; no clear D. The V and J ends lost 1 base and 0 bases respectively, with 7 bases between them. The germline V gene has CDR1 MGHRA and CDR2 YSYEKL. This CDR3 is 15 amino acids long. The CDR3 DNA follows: TGCGCCAGCAGCCAAGCGACACTTAGCAATCAGCCCCAGCATTTT. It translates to CASSQATLSNQPQHF.

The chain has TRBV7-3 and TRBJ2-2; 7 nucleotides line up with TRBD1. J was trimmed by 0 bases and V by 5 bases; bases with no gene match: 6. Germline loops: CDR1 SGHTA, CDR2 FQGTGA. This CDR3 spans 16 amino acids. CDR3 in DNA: TGTGCCAGCAGCCCGCAGGGACAGCCGAACACCGGGGAGCTGTTTTTT. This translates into CASSPQGQPNTGELFF.

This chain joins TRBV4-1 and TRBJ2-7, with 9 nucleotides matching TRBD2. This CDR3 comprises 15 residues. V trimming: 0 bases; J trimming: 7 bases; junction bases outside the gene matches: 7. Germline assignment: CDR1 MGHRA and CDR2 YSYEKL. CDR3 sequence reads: CASSQDAGGGEEQYF. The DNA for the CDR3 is TGCGCCAGCAGCCAAGATGCGGGAGGGGGCGAAGAGCAGTACTTC.

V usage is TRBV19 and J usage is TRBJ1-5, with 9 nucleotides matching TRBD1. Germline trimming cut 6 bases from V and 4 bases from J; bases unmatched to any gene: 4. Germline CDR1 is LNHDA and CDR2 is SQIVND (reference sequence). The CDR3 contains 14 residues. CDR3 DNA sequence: TGTGCCAGTAGACCTGACAGGGGGAATCAGCCCCAGCATTTT. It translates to CASRPDRGNQPQHF.

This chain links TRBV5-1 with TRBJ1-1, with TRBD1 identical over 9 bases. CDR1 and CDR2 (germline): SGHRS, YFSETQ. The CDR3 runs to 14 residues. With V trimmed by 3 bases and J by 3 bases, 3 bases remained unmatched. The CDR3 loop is CASSSTGGYTEAFF. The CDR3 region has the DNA TGCGCCAGCAGCTCGACAGGGGGGTACACTGAAGCTTTCTTT.

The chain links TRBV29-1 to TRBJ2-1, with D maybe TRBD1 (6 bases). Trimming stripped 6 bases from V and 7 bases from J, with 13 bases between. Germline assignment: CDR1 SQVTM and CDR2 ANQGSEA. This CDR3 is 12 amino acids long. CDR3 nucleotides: TGCAGCGTAGATCTACAGGGAAATGAGCAGTTCTTC. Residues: CSVDLQGNEQFF.

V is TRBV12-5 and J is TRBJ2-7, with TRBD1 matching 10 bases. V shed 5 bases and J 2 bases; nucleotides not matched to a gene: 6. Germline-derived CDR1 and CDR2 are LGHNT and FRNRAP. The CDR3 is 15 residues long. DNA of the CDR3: TGTGCTAGTGGTGCCAGGACAGGGGGTACCTACGAGCAGTACTTC. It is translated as CASGARTGGTYEQYF.

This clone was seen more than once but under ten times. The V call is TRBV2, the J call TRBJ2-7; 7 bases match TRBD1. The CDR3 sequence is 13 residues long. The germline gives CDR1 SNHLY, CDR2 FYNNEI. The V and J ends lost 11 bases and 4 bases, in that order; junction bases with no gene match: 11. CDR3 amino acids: CAGFGRGLYEQYF. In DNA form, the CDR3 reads TGTGCCGGCTTCGGAAGGGGGCTTTACGAGCAGTACTTC.